The sequence of this TCR beta chain was determined in a study of blood T cell repertoires in COVID-19. Study context: COVID-19 samples, acute and convalescent, were from the United States, Italy and Spain.

Germline CDR1 reads MNHEY; CDR2 reads SMNVEV (reference sequence). Deletions cut 4 bases from V and 6 bases from J, with 18 bases between. The CDR3 has 15 residues. Libraries were prepared by immunoSEQ multiplex PCR; TCRdb keeps only in-frame clonotypes and omits some of them. The sample consists of tens of thousands of clones, 75% to 90% of them appearing once. This clone has just one count. V usage is TRBV27 and J usage is TRBJ1-1, with D perhaps TRBD1 (5 bases). The origin of this receptor is a man between 65 and 85 years old with active or convalescent COVID-19. Sequencing used peripheral blood. CDR3 amino acids: CASSSQGQGSAEAFF. The DNA for the CDR3 is TGTGCCAGCAGTTCCCAGGGTCAAGGTAGTGCTGAAGCTTTCTTT.